This T cell receptor beta chain is drawn from a study of T cells after somatic rescue of genetic block (dated by TCRdb to about 2020). A note on the overall study: What the study looked at was long-term robustness, specifically in a T-cell system that came about through somatic rescue of a genetic block in T-cell development.

The library was built by means of the immunoSEQ multiplex PCR assay. TCRdb's version of the immuneACCESS table is confined to in-frame rearrangements and falls short of the full clone set. An unresolved V gene accounts for under half of the shortfall where checked; the remainder is of unknown origin. In this sample the table shows 55,000 or so clones, approximately 96% of which occur a single time. Approximately 0.077% of the sample lies in the top ten. The junction shows trimming of 7 bases on V and 1 base on J, plus 13 bases between the germline ends. The CDR3 contains 13 residues, cysteine and phenylalanine counted. This entry keeps only the CDR3 DNA: 39 bases, framed from base 1. Via the germline V gene, CDR1 is SQVTM and CDR2 ANQGSEA. In the case of this clone: Which antigen it targets is not known. Per-base qualities were not stored, and no clone one base away is much larger.

The sequencing sample was made of peripheral blood mononuclear cells (PBMCs). Recombination joined TRBV29-1 with TRBJ1-1; TRBD1 might be the D gene, on 5 matching bases. This receptor was obtained from a child in the first two years of life. The CDR3 in this case is CSARGTANTEAFF. The DNA reads TGCAGCGCCCGAGGGACCGCGAACACTGAAGCTTTCTTT.